This entry describes one T cell receptor beta chain. Trimming took off 1 base at V and 2 bases at J, with 9 bases between the two ends. CDR3 size: 15 residues. In germline, CDR1 is SGHTA, CDR2 FQGNSA. Sequencing was performed with immunoSEQ multiplex PCR; in TCRdb, only in-frame clones are kept and a portion is missing. This table holds some 140,000 clones, about four fifths found once. This sample is drawn from a study of cytomegalovirus exposure and HLA in healthy donors. The chain has TRBV7-2 and TRBJ1-5; D may be TRBD1 (6 bases). The clonotype originates from a woman in her 30s in good health and CMV-seronegative. The sequenced material came from PBMCs. CDR3 coding DNA: TGTGCCAGCAGCTTAGTGACAGGTGGCAATCAGCCCCAGCATTTT. It encodes CASSLVTGGNQPQHF.